This T cell receptor beta chain was identified during a study of T cells after yellow fever vaccination. Overall study findings and caveats: A large majority of primary-vaccination clones showed up again after the booster (about 97% CD4, almost 90% CD8).

TCRdb re-called the 5' RACE reads through MiXCR, storing one row per CDR3 protein. This sample has 180,000 or so distinct CDR3 sequences, with approximately 11% found just once. The CDR3 is 14 residues long. Trimming cost V 3 bases and J 2 bases, with 8 bases left between them. Per the germline V gene, CDR1 is LNHDA and CDR2 is SQIVND (reference sequence). Worth noting for this clonotype: As yet, its antigen is unknown.

This rearrangement joins TRBV19 to TRBJ1-5; no definite D call. This sequence was found in a man between 18 and 29 years old who received the YFV17D yellow fever vaccine. The material was CD8+ T cells sorted from PBMCs, obtained 15 days after the yellow fever booster vaccination. CDR3 nucleotide sequence: TGTGCCAGTAGTATCCACGGGGGCAATCAGCCCCAGCATTTT. It encodes CASSIHGGNQPQHF.